This T cell receptor beta chain was sequenced in a study of breast tumors, draining lymph nodes, adjacent tissues (dated by TCRdb to between 2015 and 2016). Concerning the study at large: Breast cancer patients provided tumor, adjacent nontumor tissue and axillary lymph nodes, and the study compared the TCR beta repertoires across these three sources. In human breast cancer, the study set out to evaluate how tumor, surrounding tissue and draining lymph node repertoires relate to one another and whether T cells may move between these sites.

Regarding this clonotype: It has no known antigen specificity. One base away there is no much larger clone; base qualities are not given.

Summary of the overall study and its limitations: Tumor T-cell repertoires showed less diversity than lymph node repertoires and more diversity than nontumor tissue repertoires, and tumor T-cell repertoires showed preferential V and J gene usage. The conclusion that tumor T cells originate in lymph nodes was presented as consistent with a hypothesis rather than as directly demonstrated. Tumor and nontumor tissue repertoires were significantly more similar in luminal-like than in basal-like breast cancer. The data were considered consistent with most tumor T cells being derived from the lymph node and subsequently expanding within tumor tissue.

The axillary draining lymph nodes of breast cancer patients were the source of the lymph node samples. The sequencer listed for this sample is Illumina HiSeq 2000. TCR beta chain libraries were generated by multiplex PCR amplification. High-throughput sequencing was used to analyze the amplified TCR beta chain products. The raw public reads went through TCRdb reprocessing: fastp at Q25, MiXCR clone calling, in-frame beta chains kept. Each CDR3 protein gets just one entry, which takes the most common genes and DNA from the rows behind it. This sample is represented by around 120,000 distinct CDR3 sequences; 15% to 20% of them were singletons. Jointly, the top ten make up roughly 3.5% of the sample. The receptor's source is a female donor with breast cancer. Some clones in this sample may be carry-over from other donors' samples. The sequenced sample was axillary lymph node tissue.

The base sequence is TGTGCCAGCAGCCTCTCGGGACAGGGGGCCGGCTACACCTTC. Its amino acids are CASSLSGQGAGYTF. The rearranged chain carries TRBV2 and TRBJ1-2; 12 bases in the middle match TRBD1. The CDR3 starts with the cysteine, ends with the phenylalanine, and has 14 residues. The DNA shown is the 42-base CDR3, in frame from base 1. From the germline V gene, CDR1 is SNHLY and CDR2 is FYNNEI. The junction shows trimming of 6 bases on V and 8 bases on J, and the gene matches do not reach 7 bases of it.